The T cell receptor (beta chain) described here comes from a study of T cell responses to AZD1222 COVID-19 vaccine listed by TCRdb under 2021. With regard to the full study: A total of 233 trial participants underwent TCR sequencing, of whom approximately 200 had received two doses of AZD1222 and about 25 had received two doses of the MenACWY control vaccine. Enrollment into the trials was organized by age into subgroups of 18-55, 56-69 and 70-plus years, and those subgroups contained roughly 150, 30 and 60 TCR-sequenced participants, respectively.

As regards this clone: Its antigen target is currently unknown. The input lacks base qualities; no much larger clone sits a single base away.

Relative to germline, V is 0 bases shorter and J is 5 bases shorter, with 14 bases between their ends. The CDR3 spans 15 residues, from the cysteine through the phenylalanine. The kept DNA is CDR3 alone, 45 bases in frame from the first base. Reading the germline V gene (reference sequence) gives CDR1 SGHNT and CDR2 YYREEE. The CDR3 regions of human TCRbeta chains were subjected to immunosequencing. For the original study's pipeline: Repertoire TCRs were checked for matches against a reference library of SARS-CoV-2-specific TCRs that had been generated using the MIRA antigen-specificity platform. Breadth was defined as the fraction of unique TCRs that were SARS-CoV-2-associated, and depth was defined as the fraction of total T cells that were SARS-CoV-2-associated. Using the MIRA data, each spike-specific TCR was mapped to the spike region that the TCR reacts to and placed in a CD4 or CD8 class. Log10-transformed breadth and depth values were compared by one-way ANOVA with Sidak's multiple comparisons tests. Not all clones reach the TCRdb copy of this immuneACCESS table, which keeps in-frame sequences only. Checked studies attribute under half of the gap to unresolved V genes and leave the rest unexplained. V and J calls plus clone size are reproduced from that table; the DNA served to infer D and trimming. A total of about 42,000 clones appear in this sample, 65% to 85% of them only once. 15% to 20% of the sample is held by the ten biggest clonotypes.

General findings and caveats noted by the study authors: Participants were mostly white British, with more females than males. The authors suggested clonal diversity may have been underestimated. Only a handful of AZD1222 recipients were SARS-CoV-2 seropositive at baseline, limiting conclusions about previously exposed vaccinees. The 56-69-year group was small, and its depth increase did not reach significance, likely because of low power. No day 14 peak-response samples were available, so repertoires were characterized only after the peak T cell response. The whole spike protein was spanned by vaccine-associated CD4 TCRs, and dominant responses were seen in regions 160-218 and 743-854. Nearly half of unique spike-specific TCRs reportedly recognized epitopes outside regions mutated in the B.1.351 and B.1.1.7 variants. A significant rise in spike-specific TCR breadth and depth was observed after two AZD1222 doses relative to day 0 and relative to MenACWY recipients.

The time point label on this specimen signifies: about 28 days (+/-7) after the second vaccine dose. AZD1222 recipients whose second dose came at about 4 weeks and those whose second dose came at about 12 weeks were combined into one group, since spike-specific TCR depth and breadth did not differ between the two schedules. Samples from vaccinated people were obtained from the UK trials COV001 and COV002, which included a single-blind randomized controlled phase 2/3 trial of AZD1222 (ChAdOx1 nCoV-19) in healthy adults. Trial participant PBMC samples were collected at day 0 and day 28 after the second dose for TCRbeta chain sequencing.

The sequencing used peripheral blood, collected 28 days after the second AZD1222 dose. The receptor was isolated from an adult who received the AZD1222 COVID-19 vaccine. The chain is made from TRBV5-4 and TRBJ1-2; the D segment cannot be called with confidence. The sequenced DNA is TGTGCCAGCAGCTTGGCAGGACTGAGTCCTTATGGCTACACCTTC. Protein translation: CASSLAGLSPYGYTF.